This T cell receptor (beta chain) was retrieved from a study of shared clonotypes between healthy human individuals. The table came from immunoSEQ multiplex PCR; TCRdb's copy has only in-frame clones and leaves some out. The data show more than 2 million clones, over 85% seen once. As defined, naive CD8 cells were CD45RO-negative and positively selected for CCR7, with terminally differentiated effector memory CD45RA+ cells excluded. Those who donated were healthy HIV-negative adults, with no recent acute infections or vaccinations reported. V lost 3 bases and J lost 7, with 7 bases in between. Germline assignment: CDR1 KGHSY and CDR2 FQNENV. The CDR3 has 12 residues. General study points: Clonotype sharing across donors was expected to vary with sequencing depth.

This clone was found a few times. The antigen is unknown. Input material: naive CD8+ T cells from PBMCs. The chain uses TRBV16 and TRBJ2-1; D unclear. The source is a man aged 18 to 30 in good health. Some clones in this sample may be carry-over from other donors' samples. The CDR3 protein is CASSHQSNEQFF. CDR3 nucleotide sequence: TGTGCCAGCAGCCATCAGTCAAATGAGCAGTTCTTC.